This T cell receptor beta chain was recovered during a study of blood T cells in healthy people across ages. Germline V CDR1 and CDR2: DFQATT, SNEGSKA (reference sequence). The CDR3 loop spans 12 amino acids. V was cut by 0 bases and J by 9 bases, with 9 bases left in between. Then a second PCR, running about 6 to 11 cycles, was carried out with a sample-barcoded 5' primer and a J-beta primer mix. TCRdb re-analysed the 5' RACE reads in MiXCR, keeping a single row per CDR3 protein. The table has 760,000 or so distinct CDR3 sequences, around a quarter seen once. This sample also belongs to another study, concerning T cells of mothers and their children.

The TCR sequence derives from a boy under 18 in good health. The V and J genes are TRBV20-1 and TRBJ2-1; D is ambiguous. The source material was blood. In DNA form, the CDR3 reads TGCAGTGCTAGAGATGGAGTAGGTGAGCAGTTCTTC. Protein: CSARDGVGEQFF.